The 5 T cell receptor beta chains below all came from one sample that was sequenced in a study of T cell repertoires in cytomegalovirus infection. TCRdb ran MiXCR on the reads and lists one entry per CDR3 protein. The table lists around 450,000 distinct CDR3 sequences, roughly 30% of them singletons. Sequencing was done on a sample of PBMCs. These receptor sequences come from a human donor in good health (CMV status not recorded). Some clones in this sample may be carry-over from other donors' samples.

The chain uses TRBV5-6 and TRBJ1-2; TRBD1 is a possible D gene (6 bases). There are 15 residues in the CDR3. Trimming cost V 2 bases and J 4 bases, with 15 bases left between them. Germline V gives CDR1 SGHDT, CDR2 YYEEEE. The CDR3 sequence is CASSLDRTIIYGYTF. DNA of the CDR3: TGTGCCAGCAGCTTAGACAGGACAATCATCTATGGCTACACCTTC. Together with reference TRBV5-6 and TRBJ1-2, the CDR3 gives the full variable domain: DAGVTQSPTHLIKTRGQQVTLRCSPKSGHDTVSWYQQALGQGPQFIFQYYEEEERQRGNFPDRFSGHQFPNYSSELNVNALLLGDSALYLCASSLDRTIIYGYTFGSGTRLTVV.

The CDR3 loop is CASSREGTGANRYEQYF. CDR3 sequence (DNA): TGCGCCAGCAGCCGAGAAGGGACAGGGGCTAATCGCTACGAGCAGTACTTC. The gene calls are TRBV4-1 and TRBJ2-7, with 10 positions matching TRBD1. The germline gives CDR1 MGHRA, CDR2 YSYEKL. The CDR3 totals 17 residues. V shed 4 bases, J shed 3 bases, and the junction held 12 bases outside the gene matches.

At least ten counts were recorded for this clonotype. The chain carries TRBV7-2 and TRBJ2-3; no clear D. Germline CDR1 and CDR2: SGHTA and FQGNSA. V lost 2 bases to trimming and J lost 0 bases, with 12 bases between them. This CDR3 has 16 residues. CDR3 sequence (DNA): TGTGCCAGCAGCTTAACACCTCTGGTTAGCACAGATACGCAGTATTTT. This encodes CASSLTPLVSTDTQYF.

The chain links TRBV14 to TRBJ2-3; D gene ambiguous. With 1 base removed from V and 3 bases from J, the gap between germline ends came to 11 bases. The germline CDR1 and CDR2 sequences are SGHDN and FVKESK. The CDR3 covers 15 residues. The CDR3 bases are TGTGCCAGCAGCCAAGCTGGGTTCGGAACAGATACGCAGTATTTT. This codes for CASSQAGFGTDTQYF.

The rearrangement joins TRBV27 to TRBJ1-5; D gene uncertain. Per the germline V gene, CDR1 is MNHEY and CDR2 is SMNVEV (reference sequence). V was shortened by 7 bases and J by 0 bases, with 16 bases between the two germline ends. This CDR3 contains 16 residues. This CDR3 is CASILTTGDSNQPQHF. CDR3 DNA: TGTGCCAGCATCCTCACGACGGGAGATAGCAATCAGCCCCAGCATTTT.